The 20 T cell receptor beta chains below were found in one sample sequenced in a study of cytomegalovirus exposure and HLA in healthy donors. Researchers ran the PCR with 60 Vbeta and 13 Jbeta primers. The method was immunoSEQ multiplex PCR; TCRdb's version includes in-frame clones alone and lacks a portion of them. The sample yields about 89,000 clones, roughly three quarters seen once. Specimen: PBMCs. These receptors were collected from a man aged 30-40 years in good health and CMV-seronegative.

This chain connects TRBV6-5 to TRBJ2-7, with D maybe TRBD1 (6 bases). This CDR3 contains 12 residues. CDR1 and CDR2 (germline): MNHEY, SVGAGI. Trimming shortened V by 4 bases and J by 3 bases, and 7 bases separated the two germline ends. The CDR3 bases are TGTGCCAGCAGTTCGGACAGCTACGAGCAGTACTTC. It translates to CASSSDSYEQYF.

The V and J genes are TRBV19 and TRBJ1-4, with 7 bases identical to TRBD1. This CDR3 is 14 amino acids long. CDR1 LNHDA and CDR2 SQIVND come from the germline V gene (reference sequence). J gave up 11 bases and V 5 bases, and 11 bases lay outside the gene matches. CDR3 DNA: TGTGCCAGTAGTGTATCCACCGGGACAGCGAAACTGTTTTTT. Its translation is CASSVSTGTAKLFF.

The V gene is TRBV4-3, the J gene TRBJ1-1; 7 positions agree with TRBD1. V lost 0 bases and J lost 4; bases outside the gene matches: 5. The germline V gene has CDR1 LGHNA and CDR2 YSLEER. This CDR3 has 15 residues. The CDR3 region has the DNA TGCGCCAGCAGCCAAGATCCAGGGGGTATCACTGAAGCTTTCTTT. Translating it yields CASSQDPGGITEAFF.

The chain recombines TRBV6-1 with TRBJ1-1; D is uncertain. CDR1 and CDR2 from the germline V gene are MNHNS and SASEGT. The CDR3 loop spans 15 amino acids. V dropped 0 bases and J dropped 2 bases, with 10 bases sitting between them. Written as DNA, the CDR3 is TGTGCCAGCAGTGAAGCGCCGGGAAGTAACACTGAAGCTTTCTTT. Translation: CASSEAPGSNTEAFF.

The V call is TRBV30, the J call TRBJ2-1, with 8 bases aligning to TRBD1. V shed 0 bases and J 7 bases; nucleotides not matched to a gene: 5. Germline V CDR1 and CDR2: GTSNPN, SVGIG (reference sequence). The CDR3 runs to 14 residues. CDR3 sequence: CAWSVTGDRNEQFF. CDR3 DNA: TGTGCCTGGAGTGTGACAGGGGATAGGAATGAGCAGTTCTTC.

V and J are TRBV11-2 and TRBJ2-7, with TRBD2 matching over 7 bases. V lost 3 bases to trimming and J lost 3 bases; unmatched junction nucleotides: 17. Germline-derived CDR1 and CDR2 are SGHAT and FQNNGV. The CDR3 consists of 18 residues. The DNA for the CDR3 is TGTGCCAGCAGCTTTTCGCACTCGCCGGCGTCGGGAGGCTACGAGCAGTACTTC. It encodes CASSFSHSPASGGYEQYF. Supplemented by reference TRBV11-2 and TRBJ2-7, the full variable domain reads EAGVAQSPRYKIIEKRQSVAFWCNPISGHATLYWYQQILGQGPKLLIQFQNNGVVDDSQLPKDRFSAERLKGVDSTLKIQPAKLEDSAVYLCASSFSHSPASGGYEQYFGPGTRLTVT.

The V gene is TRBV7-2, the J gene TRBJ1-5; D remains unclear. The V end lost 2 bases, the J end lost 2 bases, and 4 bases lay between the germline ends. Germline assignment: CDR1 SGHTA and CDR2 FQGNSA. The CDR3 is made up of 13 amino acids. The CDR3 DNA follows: TGTGCCAGCAGCTTATATCGCAATCAGCCCCAGCATTTT. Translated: CASSLYRNQPQHF.

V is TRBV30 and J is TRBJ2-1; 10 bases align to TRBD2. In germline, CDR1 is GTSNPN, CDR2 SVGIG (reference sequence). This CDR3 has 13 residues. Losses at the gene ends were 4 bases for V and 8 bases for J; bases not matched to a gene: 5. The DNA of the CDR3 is TGTGCCTGGACTCGAAGCGGGAGGGATGAGCAGTTCTTC. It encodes CAWTRSGRDEQFF.

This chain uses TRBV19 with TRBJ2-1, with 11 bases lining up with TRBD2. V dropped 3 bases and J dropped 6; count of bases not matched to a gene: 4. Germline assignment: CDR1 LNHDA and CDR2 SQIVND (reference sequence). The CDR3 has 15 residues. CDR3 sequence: CASSMTSGVLNEQFF. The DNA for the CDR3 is TGTGCCAGTAGTATGACTAGCGGGGTACTCAATGAGCAGTTCTTC. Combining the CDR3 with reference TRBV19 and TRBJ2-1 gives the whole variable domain DGGITQSPKYLFRKEGQNVTLSCEQNLNHDAMYWYRQDPGQGLRLIYYSQIVNDFQKGDIAEGYSVSREKKESFPLTVTSAQKNPTAFYLCASSMTSGVLNEQFFGPGTRLTVL.

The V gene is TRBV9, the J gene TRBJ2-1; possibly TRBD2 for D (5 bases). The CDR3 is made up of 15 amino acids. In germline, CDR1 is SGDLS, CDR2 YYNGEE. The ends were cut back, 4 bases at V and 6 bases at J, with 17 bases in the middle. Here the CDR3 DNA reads TGTGCCAGCAGCCTCCTTGGACTTGCTTCCAATGAGCAGTTCTTC. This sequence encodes CASSLLGLASNEQFF.

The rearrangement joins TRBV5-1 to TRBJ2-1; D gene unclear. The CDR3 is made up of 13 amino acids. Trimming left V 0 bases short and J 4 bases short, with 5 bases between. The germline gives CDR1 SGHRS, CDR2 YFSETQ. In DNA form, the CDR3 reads TGCGCCAGCAGCTTGGTATCTTACAATGAGCAGTTCTTC. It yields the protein CASSLVSYNEQFF.

The CDR3 protein is CASSFGWTVNYGYTF. Written as DNA, the CDR3 is TGTGCCAGCAGCTTTGGCTGGACAGTTAACTATGGCTACACCTTC. V is TRBV12-1 and J is TRBJ1-2; no check of the table's D call, TRBD1, against the DNA was made. TRBV12-1 is a recognized pseudogene. CDR3 length equals 15 residues.

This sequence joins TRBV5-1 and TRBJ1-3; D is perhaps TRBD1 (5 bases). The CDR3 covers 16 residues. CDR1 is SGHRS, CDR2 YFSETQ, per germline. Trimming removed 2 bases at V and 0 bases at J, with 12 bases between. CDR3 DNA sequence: TGCGCCAGCAGCTTTAGCTCCGGGGGCTCTGGAAACACCATATATTTT. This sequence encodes CASSFSSGGSGNTIYF.

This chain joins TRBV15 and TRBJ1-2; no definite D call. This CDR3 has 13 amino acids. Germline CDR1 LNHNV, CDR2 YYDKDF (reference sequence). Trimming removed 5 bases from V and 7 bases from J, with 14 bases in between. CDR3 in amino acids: CATSPWSGSGYTF. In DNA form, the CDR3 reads TGTGCCACCAGCCCGTGGAGCGGGAGTGGCTACACCTTC.

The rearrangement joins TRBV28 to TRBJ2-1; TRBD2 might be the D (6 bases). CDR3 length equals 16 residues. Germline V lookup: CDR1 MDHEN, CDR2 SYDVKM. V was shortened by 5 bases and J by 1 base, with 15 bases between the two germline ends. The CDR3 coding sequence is TGTGCCAGCAGTCAAGCGGGCGGGACGTCCTACAATGAGCAGTTCTTC. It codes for CASSQAGGTSYNEQFF.

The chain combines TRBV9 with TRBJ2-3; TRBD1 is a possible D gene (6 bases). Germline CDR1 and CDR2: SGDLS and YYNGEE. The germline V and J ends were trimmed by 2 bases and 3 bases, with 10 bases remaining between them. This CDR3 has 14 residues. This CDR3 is CASSVIGQTDTQYF. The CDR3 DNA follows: TGTGCCAGCAGCGTCATAGGACAGACAGATACGCAGTATTTT. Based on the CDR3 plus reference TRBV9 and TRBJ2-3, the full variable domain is DSGVTQTPKHLITATGQRVTLRCSPRSGDLSVYWYQQSLDQGLQFLIQYYNGEERAKGNILERFSAQQFPDLHSELNLSSLELGDSALYFCASSVIGQTDTQYFGPGTRLTVL.

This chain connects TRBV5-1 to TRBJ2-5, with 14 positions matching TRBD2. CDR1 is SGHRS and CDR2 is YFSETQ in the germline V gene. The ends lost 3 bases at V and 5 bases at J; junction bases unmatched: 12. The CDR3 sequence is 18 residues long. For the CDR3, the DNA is TGCGCCAGCAGCTCCTCTCAGACTAGCGGGGGGGCTGTGGAGACCCAGTACTTC. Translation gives CASSSSQTSGGAVETQYF.

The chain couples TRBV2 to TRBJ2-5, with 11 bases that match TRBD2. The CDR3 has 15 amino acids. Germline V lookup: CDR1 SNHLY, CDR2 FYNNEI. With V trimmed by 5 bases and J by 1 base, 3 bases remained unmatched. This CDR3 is CASSPGLAGQETQYF. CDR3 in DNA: TGTGCCAGCAGTCCAGGACTAGCGGGCCAAGAGACCCAGTACTTC.

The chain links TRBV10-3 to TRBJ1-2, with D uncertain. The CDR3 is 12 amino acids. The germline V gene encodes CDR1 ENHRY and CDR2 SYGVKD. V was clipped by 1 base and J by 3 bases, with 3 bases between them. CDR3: CAISELDYGYTF. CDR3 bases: TGTGCCATCAGTGAGTTAGACTATGGCTACACCTTC.

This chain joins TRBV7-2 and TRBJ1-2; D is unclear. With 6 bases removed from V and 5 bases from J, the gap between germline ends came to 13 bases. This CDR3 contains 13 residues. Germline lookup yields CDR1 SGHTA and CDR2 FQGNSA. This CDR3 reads CASSTEVTYGYTF. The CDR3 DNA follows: TGTGCCAGCAGTACAGAAGTGACGTATGGCTACACCTTC.